The clone carrying this T cell receptor beta chain was seen at least ten times. Its antigen remains unidentified. These data are taken from a study of CD8 T cells in ankylosing spondylitis. Overall study results and limits: Reactive arthritis synovial fluid and blood previously showed some of these motif variants. What appeared characteristic of ankylosing spondylitis blood was a TCR beta motif of about eight highly homologous variants.

Trimming took off 0 bases at V and 7 bases at J, with 2 bases between the two ends. Per germline, CDR1 SGHDT and CDR2 YYEEEE. CDR3 size: 12 residues. Researchers built TCR beta libraries using quantitative 5'-RACE with molecular barcodes. MiXCR was run by TCRdb on the 5' RACE reads, yielding one entry per CDR3 protein. The table records 150,000 to 200,000 distinct CDR3 sequences, around 18% of them present only once. Sequenced material: blood, either unsorted or a sorted T cell fraction (not recorded which). The sequence was obtained from a male donor with ankylosing spondylitis or in good health (not recorded which). The J gene is TRBJ1-6, the V gene TRBV5-6; D unclear. The CDR3 sequence is CASSLENSPLHF. The CDR3 region has the DNA TGTGCCAGCAGCTTGGAAAATTCACCCCTCCACTTT.